These 13 T cell receptor beta chains originate from one sample sequenced in a study of technical replicates of blood from a handful of donors. Sequencing used immunoSEQ multiplex PCR; TCRdb keeps in-frame clones, though not all of them. The table has approximately 87,000 clones, 95% seen once. The sequenced material came from T cells isolated from PBMCs. Receptor source: a human donor in good health.

The chain joins TRBV11-2 to TRBJ1-1, with D unclear. V dropped 5 bases and J dropped 0 bases, with 22 bases sitting between them. The germline gives CDR1 SGHAT, CDR2 FQNNGV. The CDR3 is 18 residues long. In nucleotides, the CDR3 is TGTGCCAGCAGCCCCCGCTCCCCGACATTCATCATGAACACTGAAGCTTTCTTT. As protein: CASSPRSPTFIMNTEAFF.

V and J are TRBV10-3 and TRBJ2-1, with TRBD2 matching 7 bases. CDR3 length: 16 amino acids. J gave up 3 bases and V 4 bases, and 9 bases lay outside the gene matches. CDR1 is ENHRY and CDR2 is SYGVKD in the germline V gene. CDR3 in DNA: TGTGCCATCAGTGCGTCGTTGGGCGGGAGCTACAATGAGCAGTTCTTC. Translation: CAISASLGGSYNEQFF.

This chain links TRBV7-9 with TRBJ1-4; perhaps TRBD1 as D (5 bases). The CDR3 covers 15 residues. Trimming left V 0 bases short and J 3 bases short, with 8 bases between. In germline, CDR1 is SEHNR, CDR2 FQNEAQ (reference sequence). CDR3 sequence reads: CASSLAGGSNEKLFF. Written as DNA, the CDR3 is TGTGCCAGCAGCTTAGCGGGGGGGTCTAATGAAAAACTGTTTTTT. The complete variable domain, with remaining parts taken from reference TRBV7-9 and TRBJ1-4, reads DTGVSQNPRHKITKRGQNVTFRCDPISEHNRLYWYRQTLGQGPEFLTYFQNEAQLEKSRLLSDRFSAERPKGSFSTLEIQRTEQGDSAMYLCASSLAGGSNEKLFFGSGTQLSVL.

V and J are TRBV28 and TRBJ2-7, with a weak D call TRBD2 (5 bases). The CDR3 contains 15 residues. Trimming pared 3 bases from V and 0 bases from J, leaving 12 bases between. Germline V lookup: CDR1 MDHEN, CDR2 SYDVKM. The CDR3 loop reads CASSFLRAVSYEQYF. The CDR3 region has the DNA TGTGCCAGCAGTTTCCTGAGGGCAGTCTCCTACGAGCAGTACTTC. Variable domain in full (rest from reference TRBV28 and TRBJ2-7): DVKVTQSSRYLVKRTGEKVFLECVQDMDHENMFWYRQDPGLGLRLIYFSYDVKMKEKGDIPEGYSVSREKKERFSLILESASTNQTSMYLCASSFLRAVSYEQYFGPGTRLTVT.

J is TRBJ1-1 and V is TRBV6-5, with 8 bases that match TRBD1. The length of the CDR3 is 14 residues. Per germline, CDR1 MNHEY and CDR2 SVGAGI. V was pared by 4 bases and J by 3 bases, with 4 bases of the junction left unmatched. The CDR3 region is CASSSDREYTEAFF. CDR3 bases: TGTGCCAGCAGTTCGGACAGGGAGTACACTGAAGCTTTCTTT.

The rearrangement uses TRBV9 and TRBJ1-2; D ambiguous. The germline gives CDR1 SGDLS, CDR2 YYNGEE. V was cut by 3 bases and J by 8 bases, with 14 bases left in between. CDR3 size: 13 residues. The CDR3 region is CASSEGAGVGYTF. In DNA, the CDR3 is TGTGCCAGCAGCGAGGGAGCCGGGGTCGGCTACACCTTC.

The V and J genes are TRBV13 and TRBJ2-1; unclear D gene. The CDR3 has 11 amino acids. Germline assignment: CDR1 PRHDT and CDR2 FYEKMQ (reference sequence). The V end lost 4 bases, the J end lost 8 bases, and 6 bases lay between the germline ends. CDR3 coding DNA: TGTGCCAGCAGCTCCTATGATGAGCAGTTCTTC. Amino acid sequence: CASSSYDEQFF.

The chain combines TRBV9 with TRBJ2-7; 10 nucleotides align to TRBD1. CDR1 is SGDLS, CDR2 YYNGEE, per germline. The V gene end was trimmed by 4 bases and the J gene end by 6 bases; junction bases not matched to a gene: 7. CDR3 length equals 14 residues. The CDR3 bases are TGTGCCAGCAGCAAACCGGGACAGGGGAGCGAGCAGTACTTC. Translated: CASSKPGQGSEQYF.

This chain connects TRBV7-9 to TRBJ2-3; TRBD1 matches 7 bases. The CDR3 contains 14 residues. With 5 bases clipped from V and 5 bases from J, the junction kept 7 bases outside the gene matches. The V gene's germline CDR1 is SEHNR and CDR2 FQNEAQ (reference sequence). The CDR3: CASSLDRAGDTQYF. The CDR3 DNA reads as TGTGCCAGCAGCCTAGACAGGGCAGGAGATACGCAGTATTTT. The full variable domain, its missing parts supplied by reference TRBV7-9 and TRBJ2-3, is DTGVSQNPRHKITKRGQNVTFRCDPISEHNRLYWYRQTLGQGPEFLTYFQNEAQLEKSRLLSDRFSAERPKGSFSTLEIQRTEQGDSAMYLCASSLDRAGDTQYFGPGTRLTVL.

CDR3: CASSDLGVSNQPQHF. CDR3 in DNA: TGTGCCAGCAGTGACTTGGGCGTTAGCAATCAGCCCCAGCATTTT. The V gene is TRBV6-1, the J gene TRBJ1-5; no firm D call. V was clipped by 3 bases and J by 0 bases, with 9 bases between them. Germline-derived CDR1 and CDR2 are MNHNS and SASEGT. The CDR3 extends over 15 amino acids.

This clone has only a few counts. The CDR3 region is CASSLAGTGQYF. DNA of the CDR3: TGTGCCAGCAGCTTAGCAGGGACAGGGCAGTATTTT. The chain employs TRBV7-3 and TRBJ2-3, with TRBD1 matching 8 bases. The V gene's germline CDR1 is SGHTA and CDR2 FQGTGA. After removal of 2 bases from V and 11 bases from J, the junction contained 3 bases not matched to a gene. The CDR3 loop spans 12 amino acids. Full variable domain (missing parts from reference TRBV7-3 and TRBJ2-3): GAGVSQTPSNKVTEKGKYVELRCDPISGHTALYWYRQSLGQGPEFLIYFQGTGAADDSGLPNDRFFAVRPEGSVSTLKIQRTERGDSAVYLCASSLAGTGQYFGPGTRLTVL.

The chain links TRBV6-1 to TRBJ2-7, with D possibly TRBD2 on 5 matching bases. Trimming pared 5 bases from V and 2 bases from J, leaving 13 bases between. The CDR3 contains 14 residues. Germline CDR1 is MNHNS and CDR2 is SASEGT. The CDR3 protein is CASSRLAGPYEQYF. The CDR3 bases are TGTGCCAGCAGTCGGCTGGCGGGCCCCTACGAGCAGTACTTC.

The V and J genes are TRBV2 and TRBJ2-1, with D possibly being TRBD2 (6 bases). The CDR3 consists of 16 residues. Trimming removed 0 bases from V and 5 bases from J, with 14 bases in between. CDR1 SNHLY and CDR2 FYNNEI come from the germline V gene. CDR3 loop: CASSEAKKRANNEQFF. CDR3 nucleotides: TGTGCCAGCAGTGAAGCGAAAAAGCGGGCCAACAATGAGCAGTTCTTC.